This is a list of T cell receptor beta chains from one sample in a study of T cells in Graves' hyperthyroidism and ophthalmopathy. MiXCR, applied by TCRdb to the multiplex PCR reads, yields one record per CDR3 protein. The sample lists around 500,000 distinct CDR3 sequences; 11% to 15% were seen once. The sequenced material came from blood. The source of these receptors is a woman in her forties with Graves' hyperthyroidism. The CDR3 runs from the conserved cysteine through the conserved F or W. The order of the fields is clone size, J gene, D gene, V gene, CDR3 protein, CDR3 DNA. A D gene is named only where the DNA matches it firmly. The size entry is marked missing in some rows and otherwise reads once, few, many or a size class.

clone_size: few; j_call: TRBJ1-1; d_call: TRBD1; v_call: TRBV15; cdr3_aa: CATSGQGVGTEAFF; cdr3_nt: TGTGCCACCAGCGGACAGGGGGTGGGCACTGAAGCTTTCTTT
clone_size: many; j_call: TRBJ1-5; d_call: NA; v_call: TRBV5-1; cdr3_aa: CASRGGADQPQHF; cdr3_nt: TGCGCCAGCAGGGGGGGCGCAGATCAGCCCCAGCATTTT
clone_size: many; j_call: TRBJ1-1; d_call: NA; v_call: TRBV2; cdr3_aa: CATEGEAGTEAFF; cdr3_nt: TGTGCCACCGAGGGGGAGGCCGGCACTGAAGCTTTCTTT
clone_size: many; j_call: TRBJ2-7; d_call: TRBD1; v_call: TRBV11-2; cdr3_aa: CASSRRTGSSYEQYF; cdr3_nt: TGTGCCAGCAGCCGCCGGACAGGGAGCTCCTACGAGCAGTACTTC
clone_size: NA; j_call: TRBJ1-1; d_call: NA; v_call: TRBV29-1; cdr3_aa: CSVVGMRAFF; cdr3_nt: TGCAGCGTTGTTGGAATGCGCGCTTTCTTT
clone_size: many; j_call: TRBJ2-1; d_call: TRBD2; v_call: TRBV27; cdr3_aa: CASSPGTNPYNEQFF; cdr3_nt: TGTGCCAGCAGTCCCGGGACTAATCCCTACAATGAGCAGTTCTTC
clone_size: NA; j_call: TRBJ2-7; d_call: NA; v_call: TRBV14; cdr3_aa: CGSSPLRDPAYEQYF; cdr3_nt: TGTGGCAGCAGCCCCTTAAGGGACCCAGCCTACGAGCAGTACTTC
clone_size: few; j_call: TRBJ2-5; d_call: TRBD2; v_call: TRBV5-1; cdr3_aa: CASSLAGTSGSFRETQYF; cdr3_nt: TGCGCCAGCAGCTTGGCAGGGACTAGCGGGAGCTTTCGCGAGACCCAGTACTTC
clone_size: few; j_call: TRBJ2-7; d_call: NA; v_call: TRBV20-1; cdr3_aa: CSATLDLGEQYF; cdr3_nt: TGCAGTGCTACGCTGGACCTGGGGGAGCAGTACTTC
clone_size: NA; j_call: TRBJ1-6; d_call: NA; v_call: TRBV30; cdr3_aa: CAWSVGRMGPPLHF; cdr3_nt: TGTGCCTGGAGTGTGGGCAGGATGGGTCCACCCCTCCACTTT
clone_size: NA; j_call: TRBJ1-6; d_call: NA; v_call: TRBV3-1; cdr3_aa: CASSEGPGTSPLHF; cdr3_nt: TGTGCCAGCAGCGAGGGACCTGGAACTTCGCCCCTCCACTTT
clone_size: many; j_call: TRBJ1-1; d_call: NA; v_call: TRBV12-3/TRBV12-4; cdr3_aa: CASRPQGDTEAFF; cdr3_nt: TGTGCCAGCAGGCCGCAGGGAGACACTGAAGCTTTCTTT
clone_size: many; j_call: TRBJ2-1; d_call: NA; v_call: TRBV11-1; cdr3_aa: CASSFPGRNEQFF; cdr3_nt: TGTGCCAGCAGCTTCCCCGGAAGAAATGAGCAGTTCTTC
clone_size: NA; j_call: TRBJ2-7; d_call: TRBD1; v_call: TRBV9; cdr3_aa: CASSVEGQGHYEQYF; cdr3_nt: TGTGCCAGCAGCGTAGAAGGACAGGGCCACTACGAGCAGTACTTC
clone_size: NA; j_call: TRBJ1-1; d_call: TRBD1; v_call: TRBV4-2; cdr3_aa: CASSQDRGQWSTEAFF; cdr3_nt: TGTGCCAGCAGCCAAGACAGGGGGCAATGGAGCACTGAAGCTTTCTTT
clone_size: few; j_call: TRBJ1-5; d_call: NA; v_call: TRBV9; cdr3_aa: CASSRGLSNQPQHF; cdr3_nt: TGTGCCAGCAGCAGGGGCTTAAGCAATCAGCCCCAGCATTTT
clone_size: many; j_call: TRBJ1-1; d_call: NA; v_call: TRBV5-1; cdr3_aa: CASSKGGTEAFF; cdr3_nt: TGCGCCAGCAGCAAAGGGGGGACTGAAGCTTTCTTT
clone_size: NA; j_call: TRBJ2-3; d_call: TRBD2; v_call: TRBV5-1; cdr3_aa: CASSSGLAGGKGTDTQYF; cdr3_nt: TGCGCCAGCAGCTCGGGACTAGCGGGAGGAAAGGGCACAGATACGCAGTATTTT
clone_size: NA; j_call: TRBJ2-1; d_call: TRBD2; v_call: TRBV15; cdr3_aa: CATQWSGSSYNEQFF; cdr3_nt: TGTGCCACCCAGTGGAGCGGGAGCTCCTACAATGAGCAGTTCTTC
clone_size: few; j_call: TRBJ2-7; d_call: NA; v_call: TRBV7-2; cdr3_aa: CASSLVVEQYF; cdr3_nt: TGTGCCAGCAGCTTAGTTGTCGAGCAGTACTTC
clone_size: many; j_call: TRBJ2-1; d_call: TRBD2; v_call: TRBV27; cdr3_aa: CASSVAGPYNEQFF; cdr3_nt: TGTGCCAGCAGTGTAGCGGGGCCTTACAATGAGCAGTTCTTC
clone_size: many; j_call: TRBJ1-4; d_call: NA; v_call: TRBV7-2; cdr3_aa: CASSRGGRLATNEKLFF; cdr3_nt: TGTGCCAGCAGCCGAGGTGGTCGGTTGGCAACTAATGAAAAACTGTTTTTT
clone_size: many; j_call: TRBJ1-6; d_call: TRBD1; v_call: TRBV2; cdr3_aa: CASSDRNESPLHF; cdr3_nt: TGTGCCAGCTCGGACAGGAACGAATCACCCCTCCACTTT
clone_size: few; j_call: TRBJ2-2; d_call: NA; v_call: TRBV20-1; cdr3_aa: CSAHDLRGTGELFF; cdr3_nt: TGCAGTGCACATGACCTAAGAGGAACCGGGGAGCTGTTTTTT
clone_size: NA; j_call: TRBJ1-4; d_call: NA; v_call: TRBV15; cdr3_aa: CATSRPGQREKLFF; cdr3_nt: TGTGCCACCAGCAGACCGGGACAACGGGAAAAACTGTTTTTT
clone_size: many; j_call: TRBJ2-1; d_call: TRBD1; v_call: TRBV15; cdr3_aa: CATSRHGQGTNEQFF; cdr3_nt: TGTGCCACCAGCAGACACGGACAGGGGACCAATGAGCAGTTCTTC
clone_size: few; j_call: TRBJ1-6; d_call: NA; v_call: TRBV20-1; cdr3_aa: CSVTKRDRAVSPLHF; cdr3_nt: TGCAGTGTTACAAAACGGGACCGGGCCGTTTCACCCCTCCACTTT
clone_size: few; j_call: TRBJ2-7; d_call: TRBD1; v_call: TRBV5-1; cdr3_aa: CASQTKTGDPYEQYF; cdr3_nt: TGCGCCAGCCAAACAAAGACAGGGGACCCTTACGAGCAGTACTTC
clone_size: many; j_call: TRBJ2-1; d_call: TRBD2; v_call: TRBV28; cdr3_aa: CASSPGLAGGYPWNEQFF; cdr3_nt: TGTGCCAGCAGTCCGGGACTAGCGGGAGGTTACCCCTGGAATGAGCAGTTCTTC
clone_size: NA; j_call: TRBJ2-7; d_call: NA; v_call: TRBV3-1; cdr3_aa: CASSQGGIGNEQYF; cdr3_nt: TGTGCCAGCAGCCAAGGTGGGATAGGAAATGAGCAGTACTTC
clone_size: many; j_call: TRBJ2-1; d_call: TRBD2; v_call: TRBV5-1; cdr3_aa: CASSFLTSDSYNEQFF; cdr3_nt: TGCGCCAGCAGCTTCTTGACTAGCGACTCCTACAATGAGCAGTTCTTC
clone_size: NA; j_call: TRBJ2-2; d_call: NA; v_call: TRBV18; cdr3_aa: CASSPSERRELFF; cdr3_nt: TGTGCCAGCTCACCCTCCGAGCGAAGGGAGCTGTTTTTT
clone_size: NA; j_call: TRBJ2-7; d_call: NA; v_call: TRBV7-8; cdr3_aa: CASSLAGEDEQYF; cdr3_nt: TGTGCCAGCAGCTTAGCGGGGGAGGACGAGCAGTACTTC
clone_size: few; j_call: TRBJ1-1; d_call: NA; v_call: TRBV20-1; cdr3_aa: CSAYPIRTVFTEAFF; cdr3_nt: TGCAGTGCATACCCAATTCGGACAGTTTTCACTGAAGCTTTCTTT
clone_size: few; j_call: TRBJ1-2; d_call: NA; v_call: TRBV24-1; cdr3_aa: CATSDGGAYYGYTF; cdr3_nt: TGTGCCACCAGTGACGGCGGAGCTTACTATGGCTACACCTTC
clone_size: many; j_call: TRBJ2-7; d_call: TRBD1; v_call: TRBV30; cdr3_aa: CAWSRLGQEAYEQYF; cdr3_nt: TGTGCCTGGAGTCGTCTCGGACAGGAAGCCTACGAGCAGTACTTC
clone_size: NA; j_call: TRBJ2-3; d_call: TRBD2; v_call: TRBV28; cdr3_aa: CASSFGRGVDTQYF; cdr3_nt: TGTGCCAGCAGTTTCGGTCGGGGGGTAGATACGCAGTATTTT
clone_size: many; j_call: TRBJ1-5; d_call: NA; v_call: TRBV28; cdr3_aa: CASSFSDSNQPQHF; cdr3_nt: TGTGCCAGCAGCTTCTCGGATAGCAATCAGCCCCAGCATTTT
clone_size: many; j_call: TRBJ1-2; d_call: TRBD1; v_call: TRBV30; cdr3_aa: CAWSVRGGGSYGYTF; cdr3_nt: TGTGCCTGGAGTGTACGAGGGGGCGGATCATATGGCTACACCTTC
clone_size: many; j_call: TRBJ2-3; d_call: NA; v_call: TRBV29-1; cdr3_aa: CSVAGTPSTDTQYF; cdr3_nt: TGCAGCGTTGCCGGGACACCGAGCACAGATACGCAGTATTTT
clone_size: NA; j_call: TRBJ1-4; d_call: NA; v_call: TRBV6-2/TRBV6-3; cdr3_aa: CASRDNRNEKLFF; cdr3_nt: TGTGCCAGCAGGGACAACCGAAATGAAAAACTGTTTTTT
clone_size: NA; j_call: TRBJ1-5; d_call: NA; v_call: TRBV19; cdr3_aa: CASSRPASNQPQHF; cdr3_nt: TGTGCCAGTAGTCGGCCCGCCAGCAATCAGCCCCAGCATTTT
clone_size: many; j_call: TRBJ2-7; d_call: TRBD1; v_call: TRBV30; cdr3_aa: CAWKDGTAYEQYF; cdr3_nt: TGTGCCTGGAAGGACGGGACAGCCTACGAGCAGTACTTC
clone_size: few; j_call: TRBJ1-5; d_call: TRBD1; v_call: TRBV7-3; cdr3_aa: CASSSLTQGVNQPQHF; cdr3_nt: TGTGCCAGCAGCTCCCTAACCCAGGGGGTGAATCAGCCCCAGCATTTT
clone_size: NA; j_call: TRBJ2-7; d_call: TRBD2; v_call: TRBV7-2; cdr3_aa: CASSLTSGILHEQYF; cdr3_nt: TGTGCCAGCAGCTTGACTAGCGGGATACTCCACGAGCAGTACTTC
clone_size: few; j_call: TRBJ2-1; d_call: NA; v_call: TRBV5-1; cdr3_aa: CASRQRSGSESEQFF; cdr3_nt: TGCGCCAGCAGACAAAGGAGCGGCAGTGAGAGCGAGCAGTTCTTC
clone_size: few; j_call: TRBJ2-7; d_call: NA; v_call: TRBV6-1; cdr3_aa: CASSENGAGKWNEQYF; cdr3_nt: TGTGCCAGCAGTGAAAATGGGGCAGGGAAGTGGAACGAGCAGTACTTC
clone_size: NA; j_call: TRBJ2-3; d_call: NA; v_call: TRBV3-1; cdr3_aa: CASLGMADTQYF; cdr3_nt: TGTGCCAGCCTAGGGATGGCAGATACGCAGTATTTT
clone_size: NA; j_call: TRBJ2-3; d_call: TRBD2; v_call: TRBV6-2/TRBV6-3; cdr3_aa: CASAASGARTDTQYF; cdr3_nt: TGTGCCAGCGCGGCGAGCGGGGCCCGCACAGATACGCAGTATTTT
clone_size: many; j_call: TRBJ1-1; d_call: NA; v_call: TRBV30; cdr3_aa: CAWTTLNTEAFF; cdr3_nt: TGTGCCTGGACAACGCTGAACACTGAAGCTTTCTTT
clone_size: few; j_call: TRBJ2-7; d_call: NA; v_call: TRBV15; cdr3_aa: CATGWGKSYEQYF; cdr3_nt: TGTGCCACCGGGTGGGGCAAGTCCTACGAGCAGTACTTC
clone_size: many; j_call: TRBJ1-3; d_call: TRBD1; v_call: TRBV3-1; cdr3_aa: CASSLSGGSGNTIYF; cdr3_nt: TGTGCCAGCAGCCTTTCAGGGGGATCTGGAAACACCATATATTTT
clone_size: many; j_call: TRBJ2-3; d_call: TRBD2; v_call: TRBV5-1; cdr3_aa: CASSLDGRADTQYF; cdr3_nt: TGCGCCAGCAGCTTGGACGGGAGGGCTGATACGCAGTATTTT
clone_size: many; j_call: TRBJ1-2; d_call: NA; v_call: TRBV2; cdr3_aa: CASRRINYGYTF; cdr3_nt: TGTGCCAGCAGGAGGATTAACTATGGCTACACCTTC